This T cell receptor beta chain stems from a study of molecular identifiers for immune sequencing clone quantification. At the level of the study: Replicates involved a five-way split of RNA from 20,000 or 100,000 naive CD8 cells, with sequencing of four.

This clonotype was observed at least ten times. Likely a read error: the CDR3 ends without its conserved phenylalanine or tryptophan. It is unclear where the CDR3 begins or ends on the DNA, so no DNA is shown, and the CDR3 is as TCRdb lists it. TCRdb called the PCR reads again in MiXCR, with one record for every CDR3 protein. The sample carries roughly 320,000 distinct CDR3 sequences, about 22% recorded once. The germline CDR1 and CDR2 sequences are MNHEY and SVGEGT. Counting both end residues, the CDR3 totals 11 amino acids. The TCR was taken from a human donor in good health. Some libraries in this study had Jurkat cell RNA spiked in. Material for sequencing was naive CD8+ T cells from blood, with Jurkat cell RNA spiked in. The subset was: FACS-sorted CD8+CD4-CCR7+CD45RA+ naive T cells. V is TRBV6-2 or TRBV6-3 and J is TRBJ1-1; TRBD1, as called in the table, went unchecked against the DNA. The CDR3 region is CASIKLPGQAS.